This TCR beta chain was obtained from a study of technical replicates of blood from four donors. Trimming removed 4 bases from V and 1 base from J, with 3 bases in between. The CDR3 is 12 amino acids. Germline V gives CDR1 ENHRY, CDR2 SYGVKD. Only in-frame clones appear in the TCRdb table, and some are missing; sequencing was by immunoSEQ multiplex PCR. The repertoire includes some 68,000 clones, over 85% of them detected once, and approximately 0.36% sits in the top ten. The source is a human donor in good health. The chain has TRBV10-3 and TRBJ2-3, with D hard to call. Sequences were obtained from T cells isolated from PBMCs. The CDR3 sequence is CAISGGTDTQYF. In DNA form, the CDR3 reads TGTGCCATCAGTGGAGGCACAGATACGCAGTATTTT.